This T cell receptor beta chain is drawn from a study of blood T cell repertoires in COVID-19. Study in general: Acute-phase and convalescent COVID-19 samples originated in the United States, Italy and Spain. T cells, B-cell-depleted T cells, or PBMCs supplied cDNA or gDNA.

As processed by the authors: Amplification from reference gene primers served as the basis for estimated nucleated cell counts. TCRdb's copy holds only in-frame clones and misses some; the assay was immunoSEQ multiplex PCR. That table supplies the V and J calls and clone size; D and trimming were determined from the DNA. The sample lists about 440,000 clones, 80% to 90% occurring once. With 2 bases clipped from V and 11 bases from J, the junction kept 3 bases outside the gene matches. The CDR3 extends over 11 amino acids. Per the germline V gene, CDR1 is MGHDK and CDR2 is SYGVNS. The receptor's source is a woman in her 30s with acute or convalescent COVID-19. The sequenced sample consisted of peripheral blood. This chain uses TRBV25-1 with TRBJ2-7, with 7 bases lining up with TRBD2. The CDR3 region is CASSETGGEYF. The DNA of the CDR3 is TGTGCCAGCAGTGAAACGGGGGGTGAGTACTTC.